This T cell receptor (beta chain) was captured by sequencing in a study of blood T cells in healthy people across ages. Collection of around 9.3 milliliters of peripheral blood was performed for each donor. Total RNA, at least 5 micrograms per sample, came from PBMCs. This clonotype was found a few times. Then a second PCR, running about 6 to 12 cycles, was carried out with a sample-barcoded 5' primer and a J-beta primer mix. Each cDNA molecule carried a tag from a template-switch adaptor that contained 12 random nucleotides. TCRdb reprocessed the 5' RACE reads via MiXCR and lists one record per CDR3 protein. The table has 850,000 to 950,000 distinct CDR3 sequences, more than 25% seen once. The sample was blood. The sequence came from a woman over 75 in good health.

This CDR3 reads CASSRLPGQGGRHGYTF. Written as DNA, the CDR3 is TGTGCCAGCAGTCGATTGCCCGGACAGGGAGGTCGCCATGGCTACACCTTC. The chain carries TRBV27 and TRBJ1-2, with 8 bases fitting TRBD1. J was trimmed by 6 bases and V by 5 bases; bases with no gene match: 17. CDR1 and CDR2 (germline): MNHEY, SMNVEV (reference sequence). CDR3 size: 17 residues.